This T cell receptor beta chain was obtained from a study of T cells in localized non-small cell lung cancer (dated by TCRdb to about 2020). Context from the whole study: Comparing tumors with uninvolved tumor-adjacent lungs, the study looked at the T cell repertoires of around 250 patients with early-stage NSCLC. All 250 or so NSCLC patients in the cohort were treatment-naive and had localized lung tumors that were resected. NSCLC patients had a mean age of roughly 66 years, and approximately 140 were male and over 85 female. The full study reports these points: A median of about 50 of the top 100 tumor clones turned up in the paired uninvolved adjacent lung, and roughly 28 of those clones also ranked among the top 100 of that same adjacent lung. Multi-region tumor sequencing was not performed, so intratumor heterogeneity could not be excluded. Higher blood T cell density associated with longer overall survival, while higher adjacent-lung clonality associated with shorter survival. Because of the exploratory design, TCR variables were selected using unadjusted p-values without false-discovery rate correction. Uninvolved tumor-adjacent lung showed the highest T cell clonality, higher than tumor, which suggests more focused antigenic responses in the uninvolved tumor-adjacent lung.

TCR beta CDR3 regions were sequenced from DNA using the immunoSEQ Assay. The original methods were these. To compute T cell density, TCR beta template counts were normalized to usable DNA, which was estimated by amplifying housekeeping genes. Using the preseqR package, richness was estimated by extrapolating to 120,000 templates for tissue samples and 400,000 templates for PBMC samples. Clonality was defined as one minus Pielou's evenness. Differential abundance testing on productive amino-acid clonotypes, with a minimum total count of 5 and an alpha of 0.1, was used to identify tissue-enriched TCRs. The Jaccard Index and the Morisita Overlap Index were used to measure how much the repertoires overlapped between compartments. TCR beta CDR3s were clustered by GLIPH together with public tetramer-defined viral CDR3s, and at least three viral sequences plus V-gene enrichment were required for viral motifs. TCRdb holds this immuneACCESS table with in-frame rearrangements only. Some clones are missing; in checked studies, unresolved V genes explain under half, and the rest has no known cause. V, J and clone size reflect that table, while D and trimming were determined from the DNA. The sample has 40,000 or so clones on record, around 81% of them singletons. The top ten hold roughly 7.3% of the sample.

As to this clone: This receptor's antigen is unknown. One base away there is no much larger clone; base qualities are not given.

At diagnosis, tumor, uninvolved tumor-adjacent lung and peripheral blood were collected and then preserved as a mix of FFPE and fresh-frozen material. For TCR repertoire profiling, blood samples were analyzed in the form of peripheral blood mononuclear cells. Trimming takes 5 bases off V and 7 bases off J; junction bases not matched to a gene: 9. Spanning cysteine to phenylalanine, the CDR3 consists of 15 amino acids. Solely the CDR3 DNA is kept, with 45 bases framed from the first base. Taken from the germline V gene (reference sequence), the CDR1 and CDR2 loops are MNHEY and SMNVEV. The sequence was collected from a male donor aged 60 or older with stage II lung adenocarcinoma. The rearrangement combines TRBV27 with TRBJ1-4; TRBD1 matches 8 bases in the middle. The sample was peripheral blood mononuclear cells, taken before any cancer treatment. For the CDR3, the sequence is CASSASDRAGEKLFF. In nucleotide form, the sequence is TGTGCCAGCAGTGCCTCGGACAGGGCAGGTGAAAAACTGTTTTTT.